Detailed here is one TCR beta chain. The antigen this receptor binds is unknown. It has no much larger one-base neighbor in the sample; base qualities were not kept. The germline V gene gives CDR1 as ENHRY and CDR2 as SYGVKD. Between the V and J ends, shortened by 3 bases and 0 bases respectively, the junction contains 9 bases. The CDR3 sequence holds 14 residues, the cysteine and phenylalanine included. Here the CDR3 DNA is all that survives: 42 bases in frame from base 1. Hyperthyroidism patients were aged 18 to 65 years and newly diagnosed, with disease duration of less than 2 months. The study excluded patients with uncontrolled infections, other autoimmune diseases, pregnancy or lactation. Diagnoses relied on clinical symptoms, serum thyroxine and TRAb, thyroid ultrasound and orbital computed tomography. For progressor patients, blood was drawn at the first diagnosis of hyperthyroidism, before any ophthalmopathy symptoms had appeared. PBMCs were separated from approximately 9.9 ml of fresh peripheral blood using Ficoll-Paque density gradient centrifugation. Progressor patients were first diagnosed with Graves' hyperthyroidism and then developed ophthalmopathy during follow-up. Trizol reagent was used to extract total RNA, and RNA quality was then checked on an Agilent 2100 Bioanalyzer.

Amplification of TCR beta CDR3 regions was carried out from RNA transcripts. The first round of RT-PCR for the TCR CDR3 was performed with the HTBI primer set and the Qiagen OneStep RT-PCR kit. Libraries were constructed in a second round of multiplex PCR, after which size selection and purification were carried out. Sequencing of the libraries was done on an Illumina HiSeq2000 using paired-end 100 bp reads. For the original study's pipeline: SOAPnuke was used to process the raw data, removing reads that contained adapters or uncalled bases, had a mean Phred below 15, or lacked an exact match to the constant primer or identifier. COPE v1.2.5 was used to merge the high-quality paired reads, and each unique nucleotide sequence was defined as a clonotype. MiTCR v1.1 was used to align the clonotypes against IMGT TRBV, TRBD and TRBJ reference segments. Only V-J combinations with frequency above 0.0001, covering about 99% of repertoires, were analysed. The TCS score was defined as F50 (clonal expansion) divided by E x V (chaos), with BLOSUM62-based TCRdist calculated between CDR3 peptides within each V-J. Welch's t-statistics and random forest reduced roughly 530 V-J features to about 12, which were used in a naive Bayes classifier (R e1071). TCRdb reran the public reads through fastp at Q25 and MiXCR, keeping productive beta chains. Merged by CDR3 protein, the rows form single entries marked with the most common genes and DNA. The V and J calls reflect TCRdb's pipeline rather than the authors' work. The sample contains fewer than 650,000 distinct CDR3 sequences, approximately 14% of them found a single time. Of the sample, roughly 5.5% falls within the top ten clones.

These data are taken from a study of T cells in Graves' hyperthyroidism and ophthalmopathy (dated by TCRdb to the late 2010s). The study in broad terms: Peripheral blood was sampled at the time of initial diagnosis, prior to any treatment. In addition, the study compared T-cell repertoires in thyroid tissue and in blood from several Graves' hyperthyroidism patients. Whether ophthalmopathy could be predicted prospectively was tested in an independent validation cohort made up of 18 to 20 hyperthyroidism patients plus 17 patients who later progressed to ophthalmopathy. According to the paper, TCR Vbeta CDR3 sequencing was carried out on over 130 peripheral blood samples, which came from more than 40 ophthalmopathy, under 85 hyperthyroidism and around 17 progressor patients. To identify distinguishing TCR V-J signatures, a discovery cohort of around 100 patients was used, comprising 43 with Graves' ophthalmopathy and under 60 with stable Graves' hyperthyroidism. Once sampling was done, hyperthyroidism patients were given methimazole at a starting dose of 30 mg daily, whereas ophthalmopathy patients were given high-dose intravenous methylprednisolone. The roughly 100 discovery patients were divided at random into training and test sets in a 7:3 ratio. Beyond this particular receptor, the publication reports: Most expanded thyroid clonotypes (frequency above 0.001) were also detected in blood, a finding suggesting that blood repertoires may reflect thyroid immune responses. Ophthalmopathy was separated from stable hyperthyroidism by a 13 V-J signature model, with 87.88% sensitivity and 81% to 82% specificity obtained in cross-validation and 80%/75% obtained in testing. Sample size was not statistically predetermined, and blinding of investigators to group allocation was not performed. In validation, the model predicted progression to ophthalmopathy with 55% to 71% sensitivity and about 72% specificity, a median of 6.5 months before onset.

This receptor was obtained from a woman in her twenties or thirties with Graves' hyperthyroidism that later progressed to Graves' ophthalmopathy. The sequence links TRBV10-3 to TRBJ2-7; no D gene call is confident. The source material was blood. The nucleotide sequence reads as follows: TGTGCCATCAGTGATAAAGGTTTCTCCTACGAGCAGTACTTC. It codes for CAISDKGFSYEQYF.